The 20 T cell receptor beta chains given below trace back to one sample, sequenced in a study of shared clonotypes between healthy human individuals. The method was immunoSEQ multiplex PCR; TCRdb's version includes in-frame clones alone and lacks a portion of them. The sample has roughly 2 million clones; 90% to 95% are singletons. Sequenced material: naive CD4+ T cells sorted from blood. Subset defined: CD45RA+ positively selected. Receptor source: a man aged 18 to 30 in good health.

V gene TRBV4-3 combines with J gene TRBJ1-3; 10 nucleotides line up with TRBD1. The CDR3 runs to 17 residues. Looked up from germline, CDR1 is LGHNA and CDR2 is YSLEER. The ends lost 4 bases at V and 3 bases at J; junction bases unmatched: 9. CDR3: CASSPSGTGAYGNTIYF. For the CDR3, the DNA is TGCGCCAGCAGCCCTTCGGGGACAGGGGCATATGGAAACACCATATATTTT.

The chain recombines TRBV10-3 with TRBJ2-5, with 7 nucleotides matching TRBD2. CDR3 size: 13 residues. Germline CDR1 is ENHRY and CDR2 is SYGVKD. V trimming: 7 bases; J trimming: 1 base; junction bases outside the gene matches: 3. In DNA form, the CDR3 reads TGTGCCATCACCCGGGGGGTCCAAGAGACCCAGTACTTC. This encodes CAITRGVQETQYF.

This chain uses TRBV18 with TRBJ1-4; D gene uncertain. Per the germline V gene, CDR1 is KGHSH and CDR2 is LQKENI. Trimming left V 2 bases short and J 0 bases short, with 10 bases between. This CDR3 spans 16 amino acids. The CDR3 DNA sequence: TGTGCCAGCTCACCAACGAAGACATCAACTAATGAAAAACTGTTTTTT. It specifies CASSPTKTSTNEKLFF.

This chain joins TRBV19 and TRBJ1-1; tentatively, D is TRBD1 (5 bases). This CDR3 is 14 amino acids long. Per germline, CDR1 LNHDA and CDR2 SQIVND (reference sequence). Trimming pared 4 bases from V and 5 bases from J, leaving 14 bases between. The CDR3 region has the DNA TGTGCCAGTAGTAATTACGCGGGGCGGACTGAAGCTTTCTTT. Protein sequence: CASSNYAGRTEAFF.

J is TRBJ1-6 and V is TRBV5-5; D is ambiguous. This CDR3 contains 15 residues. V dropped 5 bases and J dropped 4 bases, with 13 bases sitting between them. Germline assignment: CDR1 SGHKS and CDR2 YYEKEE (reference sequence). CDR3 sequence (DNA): TGTGCCAGCAGTCGAGAAGGAGGGTATAATTCACCCCTCCACTTT. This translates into CASSREGGYNSPLHF.

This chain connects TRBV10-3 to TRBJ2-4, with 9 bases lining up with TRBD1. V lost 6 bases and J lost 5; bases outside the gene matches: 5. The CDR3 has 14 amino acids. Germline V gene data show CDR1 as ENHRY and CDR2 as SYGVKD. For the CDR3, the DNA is TGTGCCATCAGCCGAACAGGGGGCGAAAACATTCAGTACTTC. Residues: CAISRTGGENIQYF.

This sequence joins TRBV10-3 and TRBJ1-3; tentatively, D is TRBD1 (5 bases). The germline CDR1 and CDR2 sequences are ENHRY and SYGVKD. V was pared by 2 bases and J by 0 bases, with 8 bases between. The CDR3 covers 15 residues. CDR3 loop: CAISEAGNSGNTIYF. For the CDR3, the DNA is TGTGCCATCAGTGAGGCAGGGAACTCTGGAAACACCATATATTTT.

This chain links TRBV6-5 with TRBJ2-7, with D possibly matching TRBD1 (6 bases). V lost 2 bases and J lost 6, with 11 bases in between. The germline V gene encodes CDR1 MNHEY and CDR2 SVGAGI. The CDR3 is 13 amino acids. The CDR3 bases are TGTGCCAGCAGTTACACGGACAGTGGCGAGCAGTACTTC. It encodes CASSYTDSGEQYF.

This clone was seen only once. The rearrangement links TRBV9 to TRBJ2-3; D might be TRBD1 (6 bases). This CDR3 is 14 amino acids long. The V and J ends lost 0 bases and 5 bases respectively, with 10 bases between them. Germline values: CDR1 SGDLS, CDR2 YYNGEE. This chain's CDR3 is CASSVDNREDTQYF. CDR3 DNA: TGTGCCAGCAGCGTAGATAACAGGGAAGATACGCAGTATTTT.

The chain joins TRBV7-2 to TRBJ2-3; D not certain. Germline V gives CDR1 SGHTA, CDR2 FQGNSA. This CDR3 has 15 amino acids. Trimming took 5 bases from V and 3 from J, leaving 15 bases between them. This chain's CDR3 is CASSRKKIGTDTQYF. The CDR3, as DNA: TGTGCCAGCAGCAGGAAAAAAATAGGGACAGATACGCAGTATTTT.

The CDR3 DNA reads TGCGCCAGCAGCCGTGACAGAGAGCCCTACGAGCAGTACTTC. Its protein is CASSRDREPYEQYF. The gene calls are TRBV5-1 and TRBJ2-7; D is perhaps TRBD1 (5 bases). Trimming pared 4 bases from V and 2 bases from J, leaving 13 bases between. Germline CDR1 is SGHRS and CDR2 is YFSETQ. There are 14 residues in the CDR3.

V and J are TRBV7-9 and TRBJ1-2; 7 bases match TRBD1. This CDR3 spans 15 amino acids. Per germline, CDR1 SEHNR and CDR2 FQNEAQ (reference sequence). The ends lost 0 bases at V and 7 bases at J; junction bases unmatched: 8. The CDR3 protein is CASSLASEGAFGYTF. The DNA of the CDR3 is TGTGCCAGCAGCTTAGCGTCGGAGGGGGCGTTTGGCTACACCTTC.

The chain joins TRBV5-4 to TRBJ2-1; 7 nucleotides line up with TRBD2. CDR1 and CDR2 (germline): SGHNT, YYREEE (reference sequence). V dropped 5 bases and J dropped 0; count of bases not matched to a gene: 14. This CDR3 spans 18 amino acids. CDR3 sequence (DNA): TGTGCCAGCAGTCCGGGGGGTCCCGGGTCAAGCTCCTACAATGAGCAGTTCTTC. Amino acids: CASSPGGPGSSSYNEQFF.

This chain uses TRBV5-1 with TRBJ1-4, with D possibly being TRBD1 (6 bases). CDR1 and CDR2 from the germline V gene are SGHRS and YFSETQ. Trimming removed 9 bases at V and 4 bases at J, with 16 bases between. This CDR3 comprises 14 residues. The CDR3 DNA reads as TGCGCCACCAAGCAGGGGAACATTAATGAAAAACTGTTTTTT. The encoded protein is CATKQGNINEKLFF.

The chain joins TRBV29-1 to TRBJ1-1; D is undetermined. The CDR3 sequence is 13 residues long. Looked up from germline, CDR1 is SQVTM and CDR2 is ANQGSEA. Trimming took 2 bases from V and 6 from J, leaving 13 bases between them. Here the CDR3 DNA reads TGCAGCGTTGAATTGACCCTAAAACCTGAAGCTTTCTTT. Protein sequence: CSVELTLKPEAFF.

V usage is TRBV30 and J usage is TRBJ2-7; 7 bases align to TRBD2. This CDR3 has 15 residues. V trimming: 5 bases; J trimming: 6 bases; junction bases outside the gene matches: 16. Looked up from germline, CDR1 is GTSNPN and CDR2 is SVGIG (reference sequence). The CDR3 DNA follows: TGTGCCTGGGAACGGGGGGATGGGGTCGGAGTCGAGCAGTACTTC. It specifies CAWERGDGVGVEQYF.

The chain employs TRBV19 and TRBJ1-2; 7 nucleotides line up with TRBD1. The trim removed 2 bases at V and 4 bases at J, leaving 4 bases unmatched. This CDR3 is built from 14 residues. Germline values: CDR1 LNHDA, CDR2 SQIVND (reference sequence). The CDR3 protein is CASSIRGQSYGYTF. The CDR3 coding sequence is TGTGCCAGTAGTATAAGGGGACAGAGCTATGGCTACACCTTC.

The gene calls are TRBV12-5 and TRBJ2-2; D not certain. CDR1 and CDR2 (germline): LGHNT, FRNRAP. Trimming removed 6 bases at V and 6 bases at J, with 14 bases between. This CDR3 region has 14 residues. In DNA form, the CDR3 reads TGTGCTAGTGGGTCATTCTCAGAGGCCGGGGAGCTGTTTTTT. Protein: CASGSFSEAGELFF.

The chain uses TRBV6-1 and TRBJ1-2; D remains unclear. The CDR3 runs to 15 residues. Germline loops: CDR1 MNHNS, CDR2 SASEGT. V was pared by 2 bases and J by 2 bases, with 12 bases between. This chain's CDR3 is CASSENLLGNYGYTF. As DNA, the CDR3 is TGTGCCAGCAGTGAAAACTTGCTGGGGAACTATGGCTACACCTTC.

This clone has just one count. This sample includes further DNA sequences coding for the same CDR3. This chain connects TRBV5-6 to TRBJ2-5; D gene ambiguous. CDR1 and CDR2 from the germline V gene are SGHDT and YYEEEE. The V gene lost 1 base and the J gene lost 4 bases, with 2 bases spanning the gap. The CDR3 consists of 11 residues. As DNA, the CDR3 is TGTGCCAGCAGCTTGACAGAGACCCAGTACTTC. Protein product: CASSLTETQYF.